This is a list of T cell receptor beta chains from one sample in a study of T cells in localized non-small cell lung cancer. The table came from immunoSEQ multiplex PCR; TCRdb's copy has only in-frame clones and leaves some out. The table includes around 26,000 clones, about 87% detected once. Sequenced here: peripheral blood mononuclear cells, sampled before any cancer treatment. Receptors originate from a woman aged 40-70 years with stage III lung adenocarcinoma. CDR3s include the opening cysteine and the closing phenylalanine or tryptophan. D genes are given only for firm matches. Only some rows state a clone size, as once, few, many or a class for expanded clones.

TRBJ2-7	TRBV29-1	NA	NA	TGCAGCGTTGAATCACAGAGGTCCTACGAGCAGTACTTC	CSVESQRSYEQYF
TRBJ2-5	TRBV9	TRBD2	NA	TGTGCCAGCAGCGTAGGGTGGACTAGCGGGACACAAGAGACCCAGTACTTC	CASSVGWTSGTQETQYF
TRBJ1-2	TRBV27	NA	NA	TGTGCCAGCAGGGGGGGCGCGGGCGGCTACACCTTC	CASRGGAGGYTF
TRBJ2-1	TRBV21-1	NA	few	TGTGCCAGCAGCGGACCTATTGGGAACAATGAGCAGTTCTTC	CASSGPIGNNEQFF
TRBJ2-1	TRBV6-1	TRBD2	NA	TGTGCCAGCAGTGGGGAAGCGGGAAAACGGGACAATGAGCAGTTCTTC	CASSGEAGKRDNEQFF
TRBJ2-5	TRBV7-9	NA	NA	TGTGCCAGCAGCTTAGCGGGGGGGCAGGGGACCCAGTACTTC	CASSLAGGQGTQYF
TRBJ1-3	TRBV30	NA	NA	TGTGCCTGGGGAGCAGCCGGAAATGCTGGAAACACCATATATTTT	CAWGAAGNAGNTIYF
TRBJ1-4	TRBV19	TRBD1	NA	TGTGCCAGTAAGATCGGGACAGCGACCGCTATTGGGGGGACAACTAATGAAAAACTGTTTTTT	CASKIGTATAIGGTTNEKLFF
TRBJ2-1	TRBV6-1	TRBD1	NA	TGTGCCAGCAGTGCCCGGACAGGTATGGGCTCCTACAATGAGCAGTTCTTC	CASSARTGMGSYNEQFF
TRBJ2-5	TRBV27	TRBD2	NA	TGTGCCAGCAGTTTTCTAGCGGAGGAGACCCAGTACTTC	CASSFLAEETQYF
TRBJ2-1	TRBV9	NA	NA	TGTGCCAGCAGCGCCGCGTCGGACTCTACCTACAATGAGCAGTTCTTC	CASSAASDSTYNEQFF
TRBJ1-2	TRBV27	NA	NA	TGTGCCAGCAGTCCAGGACCCCAGGCTGGCTACACCTTC	CASSPGPQAGYTF
TRBJ1-1	TRBV5-6	NA	NA	TGTGCCAGCAGCGCGTTGAACACTGAAGCTTTCTTT	CASSALNTEAFF
TRBJ2-3	TRBV7-2	NA	NA	TGTGCCAGCAGCCCCTGGACAACGACAGATACGCAGTATTTT	CASSPWTTTDTQYF
TRBJ2-3	TRBV29-1	TRBD2	NA	TGCAGCGTTGAAGGGACTAGCGGGGGCAGAATAGATACGCAGTATTTT	CSVEGTSGGRIDTQYF
TRBJ2-6	TRBV4-3	TRBD2	few	TGCGCCAGCAGCCAAGATGGGGGGGCTGGGGCCAACGTCCTGACTTTC	CASSQDGGAGANVLTF
TRBJ2-7	TRBV6-1	TRBD1	NA	TGTGCCAGCAGTGACCAGACAGGGTACGAGCAGTACTTC	CASSDQTGYEQYF
TRBJ1-2	TRBV5-4	TRBD1	NA	TGTGCCAGCAGACCCAGACAGGGGGCATTCTATGGCTACACCTTC	CASRPRQGAFYGYTF
TRBJ2-1	TRBV5-1	TRBD1	NA	TGCGCCAGCAGCTTGGATGGACAGGGGGGAGGTGAGCAGTTCTTC	CASSLDGQGGGEQFF
TRBJ2-5	TRBV5-1	TRBD1	NA	TGCGCCAGCAGCTTGTGGGGGACAGGGAACAGAGAGACCCAGTACTTC	CASSLWGTGNRETQYF
TRBJ2-7	TRBV5-4	TRBD2	NA	TGTGCCAGCAGCTCCCTAGGGCTAGCGGGACAGGAGCAGTACTTC	CASSSLGLAGQEQYF
TRBJ1-3	TRBV18	NA	NA	TGTGCCAGCTCACTGTCATCCGATACGGGAAACACCATATATTTT	CASSLSSDTGNTIYF
TRBJ1-1	TRBV5-8	TRBD1	once	TGTGCCAGCAGCTTGGTTGTGGGACAGGGGGACACTGAAGCTTTCTTT	CASSLVVGQGDTEAFF
TRBJ2-7	TRBV10-3	NA	NA	TGTGCCATCAGTACTGAGGGACGCATACCGTACTTC	CAISTEGRIPYF
TRBJ1-6	TRBV2	TRBD1	NA	TGTGCCAGCAAGCGTGGTCAGGGGGCTATGTCTCGTTCACCCCTCCACTTT	CASKRGQGAMSRSPLHF
TRBJ2-1	TRBV9	NA	NA	TGTGCCAGCAGCGTAGGGGACGGGAGCTACAATGAGCAGTTCTTC	CASSVGDGSYNEQFF
TRBJ2-7	TRBV6-6	TRBD1	NA	TGTGCCAGCAGCCTGGACAGGGACGAGCAGTACTTC	CASSLDRDEQYF
TRBJ1-4	TRBV4-3	TRBD1	NA	TGCGCCAGCAGCCCCAGGACAGGGACTAATGAAAAACTGTTTTTT	CASSPRTGTNEKLFF
TRBJ1-5	TRBV5-5	NA	NA	TGTGCCAGCAGCTTGGACCGCGATCAGCCCCAGCATTTT	CASSLDRDQPQHF
TRBJ2-1	TRBV9	NA	once	TGTGCCAGCAGCGTAGTTGGGTCAGACTCCTACAATGAGCAGTTCTTC	CASSVVGSDSYNEQFF
TRBJ1-1	TRBV18	NA	NA	TGTGCCAGCTCACCGTCGAAGGGGAACACTGAAGCTTTCTTT	CASSPSKGNTEAFF
TRBJ1-2	TRBV19	NA	NA	TGTGCCAGTAGTATTTCACAGGGAGGCAATGGCTACACCTTC	CASSISQGGNGYTF